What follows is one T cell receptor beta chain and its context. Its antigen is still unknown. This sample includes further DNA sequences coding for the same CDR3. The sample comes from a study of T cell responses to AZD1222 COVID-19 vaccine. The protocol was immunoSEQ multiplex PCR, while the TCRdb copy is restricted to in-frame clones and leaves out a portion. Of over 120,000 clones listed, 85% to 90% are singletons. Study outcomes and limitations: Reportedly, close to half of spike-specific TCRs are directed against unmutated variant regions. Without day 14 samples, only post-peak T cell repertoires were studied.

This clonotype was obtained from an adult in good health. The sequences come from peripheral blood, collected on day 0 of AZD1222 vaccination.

The CDR3 region has the DNA TGCGCCAGCAGCTTGGGTGGGAGCTCCTACAATGAGCAGTTCTTC. Translation gives CASSLGGSSYNEQFF. V gene TRBV5-1 combines with J gene TRBJ2-1, with D perhaps TRBD2 (5 bases). This CDR3 comprises 15 residues. CDR1 SGHRS and CDR2 YFSETQ come from the germline V gene. V lost 0 bases, J lost 0 bases, and 7 bases lay in between.